This entry features one T cell receptor (beta chain) sequence. What it binds is not known. It was 5'RACE with constant-segment primers that produced the TCR alpha and TCR beta cDNA libraries, which carried sample barcodes and UMIs. MiXCR, applied by TCRdb to the 5' RACE reads, yields one record per CDR3 protein. The repertoire holds fewer than 650,000 distinct CDR3 sequences, 17% seen once, with about 8.1% in the top ten. The sample comes from a study of T-cell memory formation after mild COVID-19. Study-level points and caveats: CD4+ contracting clones lay mainly in CM and EM, CD8+ ones in EMRA. The finding that pre-infection memory included some responding clones suggested that cross-reactive memory joined.

CDR1 is SGHDT, CDR2 YYEEEE, per germline. This CDR3 comprises 15 residues. Unmatched junction bases numbered 3, after V lost 2 bases and J lost 9 bases. This clonotype was sampled from an adult woman who had mild COVID-19 (a few samples of this study predate the infection). Cell type and time point are not known. Sequenced input: PBMCs or a T cell subset sorted from them (not recorded which). The V call is TRBV5-6, the J call TRBJ2-1, with 15 bases aligning to TRBD2. The CDR3 sequence is CASSFGLAGGLEQFF. DNA for the CDR3: TGTGCCAGCAGCTTCGGACTAGCGGGAGGGCTTGAGCAGTTCTTC.